The 17 T cell receptor beta chains presented below share a single source sample, sequenced in a study of OX40 agonist ivuxolimab in advanced cancers. The table came from immunoSEQ multiplex PCR; TCRdb's copy has only in-frame clones and leaves some out. The data hold over 30,000 clones, with roughly 82% observed a single time. The sequencing used CD4+ or CD8+ T cells sorted from blood, collected in a trial of the OX40 agonist ivuxolimab. The receptors shown here come from an adult with an advanced solid tumor such as melanoma, head and neck, liver or kidney cancer.

The rearrangement joins TRBV19 to TRBJ1-5; the match to TRBD1 covers 9 bases. J lost 7 bases, V lost 4 bases, and 5 bases had no gene match. Germline CDR1 and CDR2: LNHDA and SQIVND (reference sequence). The length of the CDR3 is 14 residues. This CDR3 is CASSTGQGGQPQHF. CDR3 nucleotide sequence: TGTGCCAGTAGTACGGGACAGGGAGGACAGCCCCAGCATTTT.

This clone was counted a single time. The genes are TRBV2 and TRBJ2-7, with a possible D match to TRBD1 (6 bases). The germline CDR1 and CDR2 sequences are SNHLY and FYNNEI. CDR3 length: 14 residues. V was cut by 7 bases and J by 6 bases, with 19 bases left in between. The CDR3 bases are TGTGCCAGCAAGGGAGTACAGGGTTTGAGCGAGCAGTACTTC. The encoded protein is CASKGVQGLSEQYF.

The chain uses TRBV4-1 and TRBJ1-3; the D gene is possibly TRBD1 (5 bases). Germline assignment: CDR1 MGHRA and CDR2 YSYEKL. Trimming removed 3 bases at V and 0 bases at J, with 24 bases between. The CDR3 loop spans 20 amino acids. The CDR3 DNA follows: TGCGCCAGCAGCCAGGGGGGGACGGATAGATCCCTCCTCTCTGGAAACACCATATATTTT. Translated: CASSQGGTDRSLLSGNTIYF.

The chain couples TRBV28 to TRBJ2-3; 12 nucleotides agree with TRBD2. CDR1 and CDR2 from the germline V gene are MDHEN and SYDVKM. CDR3 size: 19 residues. V shed 6 bases and J 6 bases; nucleotides not matched to a gene: 19. The CDR3 sequence is CASSSRTSGKWWVGDTQYF. CDR3 nucleotide sequence: TGTGCCAGCAGCTCCCGGACTAGCGGGAAATGGTGGGTCGGGGATACGCAGTATTTT.

The rearrangement uses TRBV6-1 and TRBJ1-2; 7 nucleotides align to TRBD1. J was trimmed by 3 bases and V by 6 bases; bases with no gene match: 4. This CDR3 region has 13 residues. Germline V gene lookup returns CDR1 MNHNS and CDR2 SASEGT. CDR3 nucleotide sequence: TGTGCCAGCAGCGAAACAGGGGACTATGGCTACACCTTC. Translating it yields CASSETGDYGYTF.

This chain uses TRBV28 with TRBJ2-1, with 7 bases identical to TRBD2. Germline-derived CDR1 and CDR2 are MDHEN and SYDVKM. The CDR3 covers 13 residues. The V and J ends lost 6 bases and 1 base, in that order; junction bases with no gene match: 0. CDR3 sequence (DNA): TGTGCCAGCAGCGGGAGGTCCTACAATGAGCAGTTCTTC. Protein: CASSGRSYNEQFF.

The V and J genes are TRBV28 and TRBJ1-2; 8 bases match TRBD1. Germline V gene lookup returns CDR1 MDHEN and CDR2 SYDVKM. The CDR3 spans 14 residues. V shed 7 bases, J shed 4 bases, and the junction held 8 bases outside the gene matches. CDR3 bases: TGTGCCAGCACCCCCGGACAGGGAGTCTATGGCTACACCTTC. It yields the protein CASTPGQGVYGYTF.

This chain links TRBV19 with TRBJ2-3, with 11 bases matching TRBD2. Germline CDR1 is LNHDA and CDR2 is SQIVND (reference sequence). V dropped 6 bases and J dropped 9; count of bases not matched to a gene: 11. The CDR3 is made up of 15 amino acids. In DNA form, the CDR3 reads TGTGCCAGTAGGGAACCGGGACTAGCGGCTGCCACGCAGTATTTT. As protein: CASREPGLAAATQYF.

The chain employs TRBV14 and TRBJ2-6, with 9 bases matching TRBD1. Looked up from germline, CDR1 is SGHDN and CDR2 is FVKESK. This CDR3 has 15 amino acids. Losses at the gene ends were 3 bases for V and 8 bases for J; bases not matched to a gene: 5. The CDR3, as DNA: TGTGCCAGCAGCCACGGGGACAGGGATACCAACGTCCTGACTTTC. The encoded protein is CASSHGDRDTNVLTF.

The J gene is TRBJ2-6, the V gene TRBV15; unclear D gene. Germline V gene sequence: CDR1 LNHNV, CDR2 YYDKDF (reference sequence). V dropped 1 base and J dropped 2 bases, with 6 bases sitting between them. This CDR3 is built from 15 residues. This chain's CDR3 is CATSRVGPGANVLTF. CDR3 bases: TGTGCCACCAGCAGAGTTGGGCCTGGGGCCAACGTCCTGACTTTC.

The V call is TRBV7-2, the J call TRBJ2-5; D uncertain. The V end was cut by 4 bases, the J end by 4 bases, with 4 bases between. Per the germline V gene, CDR1 is SGHTA and CDR2 is FQGNSA. There are 11 residues in the CDR3. This chain's CDR3 is CASSSRETQYF. CDR3 sequence (DNA): TGTGCCAGCAGCTCCCGAGAGACCCAGTACTTC.

V usage is TRBV29-1 and J usage is TRBJ2-5, with a tentative D call TRBD1 (5 bases). CDR3 length equals 14 residues. Germline V gives CDR1 SQVTM, CDR2 ANQGSEA. V was cut by 4 bases and J by 2 bases, with 14 bases left in between. This CDR3 is CSVVPRGLQETQYF. DNA for the CDR3: TGCAGCGTTGTACCAAGGGGCCTTCAAGAGACCCAGTACTTC.

The V call is TRBV4-1, the J call TRBJ1-3; D gene unclear. Trimming shortened V by 1 base and J by 4 bases, and 2 bases separated the two germline ends. From germline, CDR1 is MGHRA and CDR2 YSYEKL. The CDR3 loop spans 12 amino acids. The CDR3 DNA follows: TGCGCCAGCAGCCAAGCAGGAAACACCATATATTTT. Residues: CASSQAGNTIYF.

This clone was counted only a few times. The chain joins TRBV10-1 to TRBJ1-1; D gene uncertain. This CDR3 region has 14 residues. The V end lost 3 bases, the J end lost 1 base, and 9 bases lay between the germline ends. The germline CDR1 and CDR2 sequences are WNHNN and SYGVQD (reference sequence). The CDR3 sequence: CASSERVGNTEAFF. The CDR3 region has the DNA TGCGCCAGCAGTGAAAGGGTGGGGAACACTGAAGCTTTCTTT.

This chain joins TRBV28 and TRBJ2-3; D possibly corresponds to TRBD2 (5 bases). The V gene's germline CDR1 is MDHEN and CDR2 SYDVKM. This CDR3 spans 12 amino acids. The V gene lost 6 bases and the J gene lost 3 bases, with 7 bases spanning the gap. CDR3 amino acids: CASRTITDTQYF. The CDR3 DNA follows: TGTGCCAGCAGGACTATAACAGATACGCAGTATTTT.

The chain links TRBV19 to TRBJ2-7; D not certain. CDR1 is LNHDA and CDR2 is SQIVND in the germline V gene (reference sequence). CDR3 length equals 14 residues. V lost 5 bases to trimming and J lost 0 bases, with 11 bases between them. The CDR3 coding sequence is TGTGCCAGTAGTCCACTTGGTCTCTCCTACGAGCAGTACTTC. It codes for CASSPLGLSYEQYF.

A single count supports this clone. The gene calls are TRBV4-2 and TRBJ1-2; D not resolved. The V gene's germline CDR1 is LGHNA and CDR2 YNFKEQ. The CDR3 has 12 residues. V was cut by 1 base and J by 2 bases, with 2 bases left in between. As DNA, the CDR3 is TGTGCCAGCAGCCAAGGGAACTATGGCTACACCTTC. Translation: CASSQGNYGYTF.